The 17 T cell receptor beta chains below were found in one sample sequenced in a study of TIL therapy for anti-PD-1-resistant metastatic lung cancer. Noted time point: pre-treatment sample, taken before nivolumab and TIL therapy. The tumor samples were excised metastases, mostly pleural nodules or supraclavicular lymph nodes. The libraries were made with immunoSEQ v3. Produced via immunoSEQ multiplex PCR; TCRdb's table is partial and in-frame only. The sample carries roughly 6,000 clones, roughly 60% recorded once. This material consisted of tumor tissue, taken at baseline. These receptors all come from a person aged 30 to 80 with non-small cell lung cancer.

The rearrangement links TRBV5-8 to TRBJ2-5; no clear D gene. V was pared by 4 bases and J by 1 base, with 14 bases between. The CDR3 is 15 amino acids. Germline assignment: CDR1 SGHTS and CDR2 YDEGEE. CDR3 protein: CASSPSGFSQETQYF. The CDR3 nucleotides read TGTGCCAGCAGCCCCAGTGGGTTTAGCCAAGAGACCCAGTACTTC.

The CDR3 is CASTSADRNNEQFF. In nucleotides, the CDR3 is TGTGCCAGCACCTCGGCGGACAGAAACAATGAGCAGTTCTTC. The chain joins TRBV28 to TRBJ2-1, with D perhaps matching TRBD1 (6 bases). Germline-derived CDR1 and CDR2 are MDHEN and SYDVKM. V was pared by 7 bases and J by 5 bases, with 15 bases between. CDR3 length equals 14 residues.

CDR3 DNA sequence: TGTGCCAGCAGTTGGGGGAGCAATCAGCCCCAGCATTTT. This sequence encodes CASSWGSNQPQHF. V usage is TRBV7-9 and J usage is TRBJ1-5; tentative D call: TRBD1 (5 bases). This CDR3 is 13 amino acids long. Germline lookup yields CDR1 SEHNR and CDR2 FQNEAQ (reference sequence). The V and J ends lost 6 bases and 1 base respectively, with 7 bases between them.

CDR3 coding DNA: TGTGCCAGCAGTTCGCCGGGACAGGGGAACTACGAGCAGTACTTC. This translates into CASSSPGQGNYEQYF. The chain joins TRBV28 to TRBJ2-7; 10 nucleotides match TRBD1. Germline lookup yields CDR1 MDHEN and CDR2 SYDVKM. The CDR3 is 15 amino acids. Trimming at V came to 4 bases and at J to 3 bases, leaving 6 bases not matched to a gene.

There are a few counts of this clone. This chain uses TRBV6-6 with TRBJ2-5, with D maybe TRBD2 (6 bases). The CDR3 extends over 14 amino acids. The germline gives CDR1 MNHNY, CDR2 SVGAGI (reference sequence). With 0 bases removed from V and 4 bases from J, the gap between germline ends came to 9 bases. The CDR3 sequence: CASSYSTSSETQYF. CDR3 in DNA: TGTGCCAGCAGTTACTCAACTAGCTCAGAGACCCAGTACTTC.

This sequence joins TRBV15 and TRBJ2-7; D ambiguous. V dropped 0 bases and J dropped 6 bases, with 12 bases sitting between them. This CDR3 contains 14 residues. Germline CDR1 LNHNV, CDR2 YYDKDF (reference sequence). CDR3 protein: CATSRDPPGLEQYF. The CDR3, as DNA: TGTGCCACCAGCAGAGACCCCCCAGGCCTCGAGCAGTACTTC.

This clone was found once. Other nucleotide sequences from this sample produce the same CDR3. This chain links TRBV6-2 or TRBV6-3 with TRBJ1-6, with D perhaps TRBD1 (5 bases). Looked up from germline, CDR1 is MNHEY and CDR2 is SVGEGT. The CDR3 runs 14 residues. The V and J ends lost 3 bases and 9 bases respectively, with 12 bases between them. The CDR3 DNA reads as TGTGCCAGCAGTTATCAGGGCCGGCGTTCACCCCTCCACTTT. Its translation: CASSYQGRRSPLHF.

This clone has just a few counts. The CDR3 DNA is TGTGCCAGCAGGCCCCTAGGATTGGGTACTGAAGCTTTCTTT. Translation: CASRPLGLGTEAFF. This chain uses TRBV14 with TRBJ1-1; D gene ambiguous. The length of the CDR3 is 14 residues. The V end was cut by 6 bases, the J end by 5 bases, with 16 bases between. Germline loops: CDR1 SGHDN, CDR2 FVKESK.

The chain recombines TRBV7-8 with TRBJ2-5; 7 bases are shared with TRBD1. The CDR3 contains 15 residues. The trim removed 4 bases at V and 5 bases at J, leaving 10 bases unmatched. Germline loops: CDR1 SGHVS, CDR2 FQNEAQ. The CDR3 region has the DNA TGTGCCAGCAGCTCCCACAGGGGATGGACGGAGACCCAGTACTTC. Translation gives CASSSHRGWTETQYF.

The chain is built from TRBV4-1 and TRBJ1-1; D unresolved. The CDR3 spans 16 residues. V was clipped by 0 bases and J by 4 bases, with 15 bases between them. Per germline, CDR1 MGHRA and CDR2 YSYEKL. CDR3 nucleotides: TGCGCCAGCAGCCAAGAATTAGGAGGGTCGGCCACTGAAGCTTTCTTT. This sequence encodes CASSQELGGSATEAFF.

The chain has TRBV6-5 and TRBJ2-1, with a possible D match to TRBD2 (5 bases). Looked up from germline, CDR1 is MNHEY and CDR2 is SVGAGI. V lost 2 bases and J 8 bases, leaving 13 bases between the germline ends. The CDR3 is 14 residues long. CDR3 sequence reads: CASSYAPGKYEQFF. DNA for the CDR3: TGTGCCAGCAGTTACGCCCCGGGAAAGTATGAGCAGTTCTTC.

The CDR3 protein is CASSSGQVLPGELFF. DNA for the CDR3: TGTGCCAGCTCATCCGGACAGGTCTTACCCGGGGAGCTGTTTTTT. V is TRBV18 and J is TRBJ2-2; 7 nucleotides agree with TRBD1. After removal of 5 bases from V and 6 bases from J, the junction contained 9 bases not matched to a gene. The CDR3 is 15 amino acids. Germline loops: CDR1 KGHSH, CDR2 LQKENI.

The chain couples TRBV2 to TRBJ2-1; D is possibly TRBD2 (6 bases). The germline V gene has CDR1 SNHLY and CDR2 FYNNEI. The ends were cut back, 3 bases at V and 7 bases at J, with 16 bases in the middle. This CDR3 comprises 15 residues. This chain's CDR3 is CASSDRAGRSNEQFF. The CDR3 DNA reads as TGTGCCAGCAGTGACAGGGCAGGGAGGTCGAATGAGCAGTTCTTC.

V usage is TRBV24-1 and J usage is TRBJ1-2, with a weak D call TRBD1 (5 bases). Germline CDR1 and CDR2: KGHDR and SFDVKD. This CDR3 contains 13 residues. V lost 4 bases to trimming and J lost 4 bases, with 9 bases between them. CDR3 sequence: CATSDRASYGYTF. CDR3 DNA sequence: TGTGCCACCAGTGACAGGGCAAGCTATGGCTACACCTTC.

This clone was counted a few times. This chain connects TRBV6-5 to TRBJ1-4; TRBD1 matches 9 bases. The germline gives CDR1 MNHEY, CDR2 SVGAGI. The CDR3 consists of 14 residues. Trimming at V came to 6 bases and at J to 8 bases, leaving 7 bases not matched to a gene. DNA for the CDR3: TGTGCCAGCAGGCCAGGGACAGGGAGAGAAAAACTGTTTTTT. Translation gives CASRPGTGREKLFF.

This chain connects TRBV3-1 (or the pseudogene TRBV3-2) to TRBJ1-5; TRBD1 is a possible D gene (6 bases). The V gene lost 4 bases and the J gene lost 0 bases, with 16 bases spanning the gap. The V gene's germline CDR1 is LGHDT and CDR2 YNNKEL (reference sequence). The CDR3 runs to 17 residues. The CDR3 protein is CASSLAGTPYSNQPQHF. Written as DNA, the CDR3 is TGTGCCAGCAGCCTCGCCGGGACACCCTATAGCAATCAGCCCCAGCATTTT.

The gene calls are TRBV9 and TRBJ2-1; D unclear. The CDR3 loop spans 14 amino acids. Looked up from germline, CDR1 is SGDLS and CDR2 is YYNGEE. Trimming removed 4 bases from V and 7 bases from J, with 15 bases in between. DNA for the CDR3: TGTGCCAGCAGCCCACGGGTCGATTCGAATGAGCAGTTCTTC. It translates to CASSPRVDSNEQFF.